Listed here is a single T cell receptor beta chain. V was clipped by 3 bases and J by 7 bases; unmatched bases: 9. This CDR3 is 15 amino acids long. The V gene's germline CDR1 is SGDLS and CDR2 YYNGEE. The entry originates in a study of blood T cell repertoires in COVID-19. Study background: Sites across the United States, Italy and Spain contributed samples from acute and convalescent COVID-19. Sources were T cells, B-cell-depleted T cells, or PBMCs; the material itself was cDNA or gDNA.

Authors' data handling: Amplification with reference gene primers provided the estimates of nucleated cell counts. Method: immunoSEQ multiplex PCR; TCRdb's copy keeps in-frame clones and lacks some. V and J calls and clone size are as listed in that table; D and trimming were resolved from the DNA. The repertoire includes about 210,000 clones, 80% to 90% of them detected once, and roughly 2.9% sits in the top ten. The chain links TRBV9 to TRBJ1-4, with 7 bases aligning to TRBD1. Sequenced input: peripheral blood. This clonotype originated in a man aged 50 to 59 with active or convalescent COVID-19. Here the CDR3 DNA reads TGTGCCAGCAGCGAACATGACAGGGAGATTGAAAAACTGTTTTTT. Amino acid sequence: CASSEHDREIEKLFF. Full variable domain (remainder filled in from reference TRBV9 and TRBJ1-4): DSGVTQTPKHLITATGQRVTLRCSPRSGDLSVYWYQQSLDQGLQFLIQYYNGEERAKGNILERFSAQQFPDLHSELNLSSLELGDSALYFCASSEHDREIEKLFFGSGTQLSVL.